This T cell receptor (beta chain) was found in a study of response to subunit inactivated influenza vaccine. One entry per CDR3 protein, called by TCRdb with MiXCR from the RT-PCR reads. Here the sample spans under 750,000 distinct CDR3 sequences, roughly 12% being singletons. In its sample, this clonotype was seen many times. Its antigen is still unknown. Study results and limitations: Each seasonal influenza vaccination recruits few new T cells, the authors suggested.

Per germline, CDR1 LGHNA and CDR2 YNFKEQ. V lost 4 bases and J lost 1, with 16 bases in between. The CDR3 runs 17 residues. Specimen: PBMCs from blood, collected on the day of vaccination. The source is a man aged 50 to 60 who received an inactivated influenza vaccine. The chain couples TRBV4-2 to TRBJ2-2; TRBD2 is a possible D gene (5 bases). The CDR3 DNA reads as TGTGCCAGCAGCCGAGTCCAGAGGGCTAAGAACACCGGGGAGCTGTTTTTT. Translation: CASSRVQRAKNTGELFF.